This TCR beta chain was captured in a study of blood T cell repertoires in COVID-19. Study-level background: Researchers got acute and convalescent COVID-19 samples from the United States, Italy and Spain. Nucleic acid was either cDNA or gDNA, and it came from T cells, B-cell-depleted T cells, or PBMCs.

This clone was observed once. As processed by the authors: The assay estimated nucleated cells by amplifying reference gene primers. TCRdb's table, derived via immunoSEQ multiplex PCR, lists solely in-frame clones and lacks some. The D gene and trimming were derived from the DNA, and the V and J assignments and clone size from that table. This sample has tens of thousands of clones, with 90% found just once. Trimming stripped 4 bases from V and 4 bases from J, with 13 bases between. This CDR3 comprises 14 residues. Per germline, CDR1 SNHLY and CDR2 FYNNEI. The chain links TRBV2 to TRBJ2-5, with TRBD1 as a possible D gene (5 bases). The TCR sequence derives from a middle-aged woman with active COVID-19. What was sequenced was peripheral blood. For the CDR3, the DNA is TGTGCCAGCAGTGTGTCAAGGGGCGTAGAGACCCAGTACTTC. It specifies CASSVSRGVETQYF.